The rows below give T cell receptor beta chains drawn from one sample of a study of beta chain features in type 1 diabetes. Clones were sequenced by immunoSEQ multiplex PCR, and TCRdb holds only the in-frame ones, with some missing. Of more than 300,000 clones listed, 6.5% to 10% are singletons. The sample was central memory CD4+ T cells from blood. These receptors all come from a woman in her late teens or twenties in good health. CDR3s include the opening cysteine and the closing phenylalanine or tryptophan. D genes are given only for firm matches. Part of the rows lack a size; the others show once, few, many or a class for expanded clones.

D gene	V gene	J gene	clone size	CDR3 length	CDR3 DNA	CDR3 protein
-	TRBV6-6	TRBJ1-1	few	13	TGTGCCAGTGTAAGGGTGACTAACACTGAAGCTTTCTTT	CASVRVTNTEAFF
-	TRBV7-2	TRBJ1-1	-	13	TGTGCCAGCAGCTTAGTGGTCAGATCTGAAGCTTTCTTT	CASSLVVRSEAFF
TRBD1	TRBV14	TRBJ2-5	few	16	TGTGCCAGCAGCCACTATGAGGGACAGATTAAAGAGACCCAGTACTTC	CASSHYEGQIKETQYF
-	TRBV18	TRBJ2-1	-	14	TGTGCCAGCTCACCACAGGGGTTGGGCAATGAGCAGTTCTTC	CASSPQGLGNEQFF
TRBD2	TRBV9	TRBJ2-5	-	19	TGTGCCAGCAGCGTAGGAGGGAGGGCTAGCGGGATGGCAGGGGAGACCCAGTACTTC	CASSVGGRASGMAGETQYF
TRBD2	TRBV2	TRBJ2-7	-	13	TGTGCCAGCCTAGCGGGGGACGCCTACGAGCAGTACTTC	CASLAGDAYEQYF
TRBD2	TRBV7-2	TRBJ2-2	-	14	TGTGCCAGCAGCTCGGGACTAGCTGGCGGGGAGCTGTTTTTT	CASSSGLAGGELFF
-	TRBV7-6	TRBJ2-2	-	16	TGTGCCAGCAGCTTAGCGGGTAGTGGGAACACCGGGGAGCTGTTTTTT	CASSLAGSGNTGELFF
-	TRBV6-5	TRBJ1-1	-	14	TGTGCCAGCAGTACCCCTCAGGGGATCACTGAAGCTTTCTTT	CASSTPQGITEAFF
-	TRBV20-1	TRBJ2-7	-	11	TGCAGTGCTAGACTAGTCTCCGAGCAGTACTTC	CSARLVSEQYF
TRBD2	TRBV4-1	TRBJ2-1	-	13	TGCGCCAGCAGCCAGCCAAGCGGGGGTGAGCAGTTCTTC	CASSQPSGGEQFF
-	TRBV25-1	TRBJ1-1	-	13	TGTGCCAGCAGTGAATATGAGGGAAATGAAGCTTTCTTT	CASSEYEGNEAFF
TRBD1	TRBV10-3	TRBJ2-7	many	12	TGTGCCATCAGAGGACAGGGTTGGGAGCAGTACTTC	CAIRGQGWEQYF
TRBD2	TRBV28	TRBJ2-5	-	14	TGTGCCAGCAGTTCCCCTAGCGGGAGAGAGACCCAGTACTTC	CASSSPSGRETQYF
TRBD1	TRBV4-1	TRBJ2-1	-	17	TGCGCCAGCAGCCTCAATGACCTAGGACAGGGGGGCCATGAGCAGTTCTTC	CASSLNDLGQGGHEQFF
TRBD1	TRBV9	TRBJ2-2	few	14	TGTGCCAGCAGCCGAGGGACAGCCACCGGGGAGCTGTTTTTT	CASSRGTATGELFF
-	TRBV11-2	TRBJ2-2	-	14	TGTGCCAGCAGCTTAGAGGCCTCCTCCGGGGAGCTGTTTTTT	CASSLEASSGELFF
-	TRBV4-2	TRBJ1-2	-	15	TGTGCCAGCAGCACCGACCTCCGGGGGCGCGACGGCTACACCTTC	CASSTDLRGRDGYTF
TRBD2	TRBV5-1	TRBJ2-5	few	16	TGCGCCAGCAGCTTGGTGGTAGCGGGAACACAAGAGACCCAGTACTTC	CASSLVVAGTQETQYF
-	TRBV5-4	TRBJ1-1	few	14	TGTGCCAGCAGCTTGGCCATTAGGGACACTGAAGCTTTCTTT	CASSLAIRDTEAFF
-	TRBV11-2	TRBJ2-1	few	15	TGTGCCAGCAGCTTGGGTCAGGGATCGTACAATGAGCAGTTCTTC	CASSLGQGSYNEQFF
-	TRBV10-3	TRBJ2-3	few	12	TGTGCCATCAGTGAGTCGACAGATACGCAGTATTTT	CAISESTDTQYF
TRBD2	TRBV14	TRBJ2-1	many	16	TGTGCCAGCAGCCGCTTAACTAGCGGGAGTCACAATGAGCAGTTCTTC	CASSRLTSGSHNEQFF